This TCR beta chain was captured in a study of cytomegalovirus exposure and HLA in healthy donors. General study findings and limits: In a later analysis, the majority of CMV-associated beta chains seemingly showed HLA restriction.

Trimming pared 5 bases from V and 3 bases from J, leaving 31 bases between. Germline CDR1 is GTSNPN and CDR2 is SVGIG (reference sequence). The CDR3 sequence is 19 residues long. On this clone: Antigen: not known.

Amplification used 60 Vbeta primers and 13 Jbeta primers. Sequencing used immunoSEQ multiplex PCR; TCRdb keeps in-frame clones, though not all of them. Of some 140,000 clones listed, 65% to 80% are singletons. The sample consisted of PBMCs. The receptor was derived from a male donor in good health and CMV-seropositive. This sequence joins TRBV30 and TRBJ1-1; D possibly corresponds to TRBD1 (5 bases). The DNA for the CDR3 is TGTGCCTGGGGTCGGGGGGTGACGGACCAGGGTGGGTATTACACTGAAGCTTTCTTT. Translating it yields CAWGRGVTDQGGYYTEAFF.